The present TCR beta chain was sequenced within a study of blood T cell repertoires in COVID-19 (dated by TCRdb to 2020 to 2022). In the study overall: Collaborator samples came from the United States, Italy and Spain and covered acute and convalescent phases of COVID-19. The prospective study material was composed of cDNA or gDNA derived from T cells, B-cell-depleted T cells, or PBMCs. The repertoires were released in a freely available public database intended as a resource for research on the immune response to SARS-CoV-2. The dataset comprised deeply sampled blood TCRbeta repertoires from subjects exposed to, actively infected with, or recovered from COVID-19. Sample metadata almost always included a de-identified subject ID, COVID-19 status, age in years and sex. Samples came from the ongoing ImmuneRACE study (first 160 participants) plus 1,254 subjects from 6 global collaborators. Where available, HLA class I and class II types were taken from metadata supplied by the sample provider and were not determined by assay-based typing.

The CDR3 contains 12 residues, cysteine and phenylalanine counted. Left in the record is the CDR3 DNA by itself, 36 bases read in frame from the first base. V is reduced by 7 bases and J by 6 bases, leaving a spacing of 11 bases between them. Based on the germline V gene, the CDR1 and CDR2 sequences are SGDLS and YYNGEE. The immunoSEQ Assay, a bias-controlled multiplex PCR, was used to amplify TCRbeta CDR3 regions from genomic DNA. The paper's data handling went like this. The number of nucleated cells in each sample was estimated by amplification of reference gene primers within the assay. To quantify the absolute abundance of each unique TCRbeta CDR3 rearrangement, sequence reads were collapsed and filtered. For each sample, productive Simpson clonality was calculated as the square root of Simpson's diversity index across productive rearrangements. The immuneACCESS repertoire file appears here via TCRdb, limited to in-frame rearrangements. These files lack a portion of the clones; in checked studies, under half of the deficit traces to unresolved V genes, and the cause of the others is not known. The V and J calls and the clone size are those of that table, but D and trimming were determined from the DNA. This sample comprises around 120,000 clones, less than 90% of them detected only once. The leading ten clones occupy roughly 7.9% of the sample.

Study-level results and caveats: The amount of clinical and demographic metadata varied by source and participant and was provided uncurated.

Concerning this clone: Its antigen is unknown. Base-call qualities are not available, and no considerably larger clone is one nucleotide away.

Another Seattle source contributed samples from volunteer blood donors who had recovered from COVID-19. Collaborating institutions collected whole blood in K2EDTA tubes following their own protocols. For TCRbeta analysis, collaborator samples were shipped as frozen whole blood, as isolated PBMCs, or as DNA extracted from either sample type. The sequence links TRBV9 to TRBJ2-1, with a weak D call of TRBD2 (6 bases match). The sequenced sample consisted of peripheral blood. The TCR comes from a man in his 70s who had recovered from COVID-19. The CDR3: CASGLGGNEQFF. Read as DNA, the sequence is TGTGCCAGCGGGCTGGGAGGCAATGAGCAGTTCTTC.